This T cell receptor (beta chain) derives from a study of regulatory T cells in long-lasting Graves disease. General observations from the study: Gene preferences differed: TRBV28, TRBJ1-2, TRBJ2-5 in persistent cases. Sample size was small, which may have lowered accuracy.

Time point: newly diagnosed GD, antithyroid drugs for less than 3 months. PBMC-extracted RNA yielded the TCR library. Tubes containing EDTA received roughly 10 milliliters of drawn peripheral blood. This clonotype was picked up a small number of times. Its cognate antigen is unknown. CDR3 regions were amplified by Arm-PCR using iRepertoire HTBI primers to build TCR beta libraries. Per the authors' pipeline: Looking across samples, the authors found approximately 60 TRBV and approximately 14 TRBJ segments. TCRdb passed the multiplex PCR reads through MiXCR, listing each CDR3 protein once. The authors' filters were not applied to this entry. The sample contains about 380,000 distinct CDR3 sequences, roughly a sixth of which appear only once. The CDR3 covers 17 residues. Germline V CDR1 and CDR2: MNHEY, SMNVEV (reference sequence). V was clipped by 5 bases and J by 7 bases; unmatched bases: 10.

This specimen was peripheral blood mononuclear cells (PBMCs), taken at new diagnosis, from a patient treated with antithyroid drugs. The V call is TRBV27, the J call TRBJ2-1; 14 bases map to TRBD2. The clonotype was recovered from a female donor with Graves disease. CDR3 nucleotides: TGTGCCAGCAGTCCCCAATGGGGACTAGCGGGAGTAAATGAGCAGTTCTTC. It yields the protein CASSPQWGLAGVNEQFF.